The T cell receptor (beta chain) described here comes from a study of blood T cells in healthy people across ages. Study-wide findings and caveats: A strong correlation was seen between TCR beta diversity and naive T cell percentage. Conclusively comparing naive with antigen-experienced cells was impossible with unsorted PBMCs.

Germline V gives CDR1 SGHVS, CDR2 FQNEAQ. Trimming pared 5 bases from V and 1 base from J, leaving 9 bases between. The CDR3 is made up of 14 amino acids. With each sample, at least 5 micrograms of total RNA were extracted. Next came a second PCR, run for 7 to 11 cycles, which used a sample-barcoded 5' primer along with a J-beta primer mix. Each sample yielded at least 2.5 million CDR3-containing paired-end reads. TCRdb re-called the 5' RACE reads through MiXCR, storing one row per CDR3 protein. The data hold about 570,000 distinct CDR3 sequences, with 27% observed a single time. As regards this clonotype: Its antigen is still unknown.

V is TRBV7-8 and J is TRBJ2-1; possible D gene TRBD2, 6 bases. Input material: blood. This sequence was found in a woman in her seventies in good health. In DNA, the CDR3 is TGTGCCAGCAGCCCTGGGACTTCCTACAATGAGCAGTTCTTC. Residues: CASSPGTSYNEQFF. Filled out from reference TRBV7-8 and TRBJ2-1, the complete variable domain reads GAGVSQSPRYKVAKRGQDVALRCDPISGHVSLFWYQQALGQGPEFLTYFQNEAQLDKSGLPSDRFFAERPEGSVSTLKIQRTQQEDSAVYLCASSPGTSYNEQFFGPGTRLTVL.